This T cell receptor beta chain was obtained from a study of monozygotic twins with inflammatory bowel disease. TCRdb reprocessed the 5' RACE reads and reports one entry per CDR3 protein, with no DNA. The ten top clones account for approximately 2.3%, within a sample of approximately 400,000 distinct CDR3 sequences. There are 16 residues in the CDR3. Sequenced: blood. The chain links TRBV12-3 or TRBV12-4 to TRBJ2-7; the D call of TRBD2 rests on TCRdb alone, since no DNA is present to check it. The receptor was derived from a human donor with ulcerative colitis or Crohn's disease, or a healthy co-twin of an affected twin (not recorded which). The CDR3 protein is CASTPHGGLNYYEQYF.